This TCR beta chain was retrieved from a study of cytomegalovirus exposure and HLA in healthy donors. CDR3 length: 11 residues. CDR1 and CDR2 (germline): LNHDA, SQIVND (reference sequence). V lost 8 bases, J lost 6 bases, and 10 bases lay in between. Assay used: immunoSEQ multiplex PCR; TCRdb lists only in-frame clones, some missing. The table records roughly 250,000 clones, approximately 83% of them present only once. With respect to this clone: As yet, its antigen is unknown.

From the 120-subject validation cohort, which was separate from the roughly 710-subject first cohort, the donors were drawn. Study-wide findings and caveats: That first-cohort TCR clusters tended to co-occur in the 130 or so validation repertoires was found in a later analysis.

The sequenced material came from PBMCs. The V gene is TRBV19, the J gene TRBJ1-2; TRBD1 is a possible D gene (5 bases). The origin of this receptor is a woman in her twenties or thirties in good health and CMV-seropositive. The CDR3 DNA reads TGTGCCAGTCAGACAGTGGATGGCTACACCTTC. Translation: CASQTVDGYTF.